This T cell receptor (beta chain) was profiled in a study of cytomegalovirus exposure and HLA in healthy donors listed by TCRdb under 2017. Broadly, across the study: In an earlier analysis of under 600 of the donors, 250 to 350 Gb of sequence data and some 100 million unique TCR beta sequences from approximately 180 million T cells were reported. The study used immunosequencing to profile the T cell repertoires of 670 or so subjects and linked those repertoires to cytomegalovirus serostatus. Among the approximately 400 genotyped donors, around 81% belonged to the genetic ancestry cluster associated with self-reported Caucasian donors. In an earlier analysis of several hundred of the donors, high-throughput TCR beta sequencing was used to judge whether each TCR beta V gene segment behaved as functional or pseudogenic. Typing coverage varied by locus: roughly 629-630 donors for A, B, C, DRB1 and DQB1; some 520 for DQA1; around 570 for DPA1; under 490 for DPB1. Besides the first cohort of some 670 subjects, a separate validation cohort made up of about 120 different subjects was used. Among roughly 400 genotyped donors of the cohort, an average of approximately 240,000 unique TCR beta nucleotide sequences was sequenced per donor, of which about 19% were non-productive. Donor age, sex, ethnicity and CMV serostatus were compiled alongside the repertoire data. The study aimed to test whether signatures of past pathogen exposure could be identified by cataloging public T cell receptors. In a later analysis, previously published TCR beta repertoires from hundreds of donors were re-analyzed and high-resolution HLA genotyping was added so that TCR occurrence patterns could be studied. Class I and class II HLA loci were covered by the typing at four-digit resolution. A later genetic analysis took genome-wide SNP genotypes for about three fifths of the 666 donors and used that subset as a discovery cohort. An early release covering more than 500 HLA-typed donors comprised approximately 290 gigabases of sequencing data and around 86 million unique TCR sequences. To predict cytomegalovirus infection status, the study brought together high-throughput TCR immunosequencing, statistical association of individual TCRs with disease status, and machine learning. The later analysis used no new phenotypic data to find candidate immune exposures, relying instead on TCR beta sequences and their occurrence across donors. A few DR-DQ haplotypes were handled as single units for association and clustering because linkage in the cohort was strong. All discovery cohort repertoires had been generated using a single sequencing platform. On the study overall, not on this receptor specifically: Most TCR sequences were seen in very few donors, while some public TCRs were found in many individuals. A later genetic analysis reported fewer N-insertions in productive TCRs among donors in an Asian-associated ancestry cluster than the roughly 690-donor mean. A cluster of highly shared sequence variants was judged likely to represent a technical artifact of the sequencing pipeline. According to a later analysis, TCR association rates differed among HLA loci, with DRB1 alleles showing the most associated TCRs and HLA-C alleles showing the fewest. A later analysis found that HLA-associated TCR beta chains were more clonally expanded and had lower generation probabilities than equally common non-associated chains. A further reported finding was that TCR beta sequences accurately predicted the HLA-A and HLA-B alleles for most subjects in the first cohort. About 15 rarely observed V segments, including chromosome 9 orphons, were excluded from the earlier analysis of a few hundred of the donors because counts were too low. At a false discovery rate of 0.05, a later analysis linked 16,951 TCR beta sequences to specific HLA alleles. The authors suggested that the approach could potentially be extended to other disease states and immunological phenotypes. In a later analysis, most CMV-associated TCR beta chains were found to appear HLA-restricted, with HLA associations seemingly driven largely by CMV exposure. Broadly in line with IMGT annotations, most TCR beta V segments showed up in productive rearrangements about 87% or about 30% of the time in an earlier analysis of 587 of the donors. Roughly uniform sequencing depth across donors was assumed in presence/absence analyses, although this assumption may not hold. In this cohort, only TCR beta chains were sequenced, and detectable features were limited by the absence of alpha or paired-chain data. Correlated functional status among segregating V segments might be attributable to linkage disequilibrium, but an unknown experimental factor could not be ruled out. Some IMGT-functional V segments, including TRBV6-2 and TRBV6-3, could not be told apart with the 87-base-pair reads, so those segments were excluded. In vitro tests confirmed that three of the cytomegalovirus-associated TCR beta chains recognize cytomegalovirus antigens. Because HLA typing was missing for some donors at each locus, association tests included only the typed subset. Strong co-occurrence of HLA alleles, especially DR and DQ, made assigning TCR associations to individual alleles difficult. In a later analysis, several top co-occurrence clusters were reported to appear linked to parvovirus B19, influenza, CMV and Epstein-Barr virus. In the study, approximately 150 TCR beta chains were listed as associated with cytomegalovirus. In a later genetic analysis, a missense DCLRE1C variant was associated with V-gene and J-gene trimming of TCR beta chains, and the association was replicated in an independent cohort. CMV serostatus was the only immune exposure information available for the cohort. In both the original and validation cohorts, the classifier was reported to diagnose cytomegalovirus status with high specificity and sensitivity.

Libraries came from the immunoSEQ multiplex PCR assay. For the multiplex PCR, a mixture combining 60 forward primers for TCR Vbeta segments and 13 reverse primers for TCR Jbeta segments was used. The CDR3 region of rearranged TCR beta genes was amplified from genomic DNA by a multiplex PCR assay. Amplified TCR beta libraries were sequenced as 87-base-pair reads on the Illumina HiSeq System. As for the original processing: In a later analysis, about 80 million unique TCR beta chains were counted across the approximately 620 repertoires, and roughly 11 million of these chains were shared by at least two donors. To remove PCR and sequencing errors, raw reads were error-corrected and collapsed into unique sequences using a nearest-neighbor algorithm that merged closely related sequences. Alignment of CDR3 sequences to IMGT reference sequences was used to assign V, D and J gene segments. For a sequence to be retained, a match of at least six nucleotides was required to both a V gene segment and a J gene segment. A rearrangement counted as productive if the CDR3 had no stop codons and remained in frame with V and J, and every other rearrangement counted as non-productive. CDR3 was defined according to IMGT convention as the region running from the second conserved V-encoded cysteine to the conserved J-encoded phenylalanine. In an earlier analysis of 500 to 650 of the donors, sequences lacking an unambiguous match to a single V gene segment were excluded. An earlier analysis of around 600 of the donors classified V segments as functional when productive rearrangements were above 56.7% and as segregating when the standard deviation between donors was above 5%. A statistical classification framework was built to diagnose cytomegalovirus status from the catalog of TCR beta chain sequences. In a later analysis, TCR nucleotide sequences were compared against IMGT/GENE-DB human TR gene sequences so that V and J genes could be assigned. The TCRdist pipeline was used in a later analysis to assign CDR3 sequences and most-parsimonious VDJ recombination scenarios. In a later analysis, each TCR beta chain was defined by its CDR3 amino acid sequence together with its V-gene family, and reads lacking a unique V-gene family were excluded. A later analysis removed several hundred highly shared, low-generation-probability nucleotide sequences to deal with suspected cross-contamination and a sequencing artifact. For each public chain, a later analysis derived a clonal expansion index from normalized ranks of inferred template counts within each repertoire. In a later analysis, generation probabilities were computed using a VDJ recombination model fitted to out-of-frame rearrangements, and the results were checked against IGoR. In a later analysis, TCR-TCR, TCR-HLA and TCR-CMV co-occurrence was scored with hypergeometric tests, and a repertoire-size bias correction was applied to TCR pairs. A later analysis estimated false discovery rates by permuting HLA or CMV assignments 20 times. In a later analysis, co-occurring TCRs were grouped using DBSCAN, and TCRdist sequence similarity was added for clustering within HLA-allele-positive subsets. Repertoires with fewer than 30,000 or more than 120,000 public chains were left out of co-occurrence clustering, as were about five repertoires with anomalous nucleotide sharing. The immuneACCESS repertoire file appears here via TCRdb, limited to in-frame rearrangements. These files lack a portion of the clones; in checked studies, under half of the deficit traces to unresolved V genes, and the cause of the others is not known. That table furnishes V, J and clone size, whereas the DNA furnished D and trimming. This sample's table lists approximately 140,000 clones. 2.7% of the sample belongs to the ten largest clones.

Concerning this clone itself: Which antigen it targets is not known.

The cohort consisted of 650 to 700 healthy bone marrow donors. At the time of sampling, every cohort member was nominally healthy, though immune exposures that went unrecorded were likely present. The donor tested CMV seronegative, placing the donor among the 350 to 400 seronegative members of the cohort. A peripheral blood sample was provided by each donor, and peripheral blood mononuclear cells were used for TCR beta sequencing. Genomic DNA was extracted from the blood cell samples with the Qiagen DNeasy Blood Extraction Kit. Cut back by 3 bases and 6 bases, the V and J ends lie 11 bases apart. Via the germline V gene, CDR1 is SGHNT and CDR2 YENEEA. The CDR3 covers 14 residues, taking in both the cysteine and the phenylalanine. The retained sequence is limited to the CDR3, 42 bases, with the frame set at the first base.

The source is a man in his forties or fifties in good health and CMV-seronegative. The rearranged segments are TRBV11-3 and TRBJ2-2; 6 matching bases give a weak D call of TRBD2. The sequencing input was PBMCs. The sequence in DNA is TGTGCCAGCAGCTTTCTAGCGTCGGCCGGGGAGCTGTTTTTT. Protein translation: CASSFLASAGELFF.